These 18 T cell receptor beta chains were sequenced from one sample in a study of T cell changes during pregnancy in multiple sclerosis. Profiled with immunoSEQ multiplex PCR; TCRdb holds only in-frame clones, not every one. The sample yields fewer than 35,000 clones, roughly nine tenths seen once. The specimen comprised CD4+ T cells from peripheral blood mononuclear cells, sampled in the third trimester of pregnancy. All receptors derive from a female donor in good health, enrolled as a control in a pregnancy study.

CDR3 protein: CASSPRGGRGEQYF. DNA for the CDR3: TGTGCCAGCTCACCCCGGGGGGGCCGGGGCGAGCAGTACTTC. The genes are TRBV18 and TRBJ2-7; 8 bases align to TRBD2. Per the germline V gene, CDR1 is KGHSH and CDR2 is LQKENI. This CDR3 region has 14 residues. V shed 3 bases, J shed 6 bases, and the junction held 7 bases outside the gene matches.

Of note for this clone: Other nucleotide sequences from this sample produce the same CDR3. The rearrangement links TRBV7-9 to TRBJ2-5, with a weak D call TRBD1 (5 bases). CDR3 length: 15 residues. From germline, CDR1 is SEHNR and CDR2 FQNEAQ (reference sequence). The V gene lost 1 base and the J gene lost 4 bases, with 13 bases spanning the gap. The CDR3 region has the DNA TGTGCCAGCAGCTTAGGGGAACAGGAAAGAGAGACCCAGTACTTC. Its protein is CASSLGEQERETQYF.

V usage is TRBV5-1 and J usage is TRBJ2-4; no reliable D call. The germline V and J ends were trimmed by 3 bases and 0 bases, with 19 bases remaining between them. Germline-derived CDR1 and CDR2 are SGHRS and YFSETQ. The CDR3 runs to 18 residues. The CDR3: CASSSHLRAPLAKNIQYF. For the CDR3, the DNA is TGCGCCAGCAGCTCCCATTTACGCGCCCCTCTAGCCAAAAACATTCAGTACTTC.

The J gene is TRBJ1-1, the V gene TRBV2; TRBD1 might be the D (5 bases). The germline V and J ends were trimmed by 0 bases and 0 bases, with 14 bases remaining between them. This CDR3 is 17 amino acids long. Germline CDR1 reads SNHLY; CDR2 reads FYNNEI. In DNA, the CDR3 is TGTGCCAGCAGTGAAGCTGTGGCCTGGGGCGTGAACACTGAAGCTTTCTTT. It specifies CASSEAVAWGVNTEAFF.

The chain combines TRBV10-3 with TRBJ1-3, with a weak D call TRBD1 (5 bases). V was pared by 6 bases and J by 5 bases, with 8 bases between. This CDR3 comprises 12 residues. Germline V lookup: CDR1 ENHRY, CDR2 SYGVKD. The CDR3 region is CAIRGGRNTIYF. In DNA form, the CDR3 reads TGTGCCATCAGGGGGGGGAGAAACACCATATATTTT.

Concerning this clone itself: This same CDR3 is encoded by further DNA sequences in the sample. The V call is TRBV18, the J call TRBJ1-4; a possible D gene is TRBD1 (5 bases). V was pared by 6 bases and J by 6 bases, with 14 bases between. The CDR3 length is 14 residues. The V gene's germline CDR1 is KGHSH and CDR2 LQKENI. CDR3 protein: CASSPGQGDEKLFF. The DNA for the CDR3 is TGTGCCAGCTCCCCCGGACAAGGCGATGAAAAACTGTTTTTT.

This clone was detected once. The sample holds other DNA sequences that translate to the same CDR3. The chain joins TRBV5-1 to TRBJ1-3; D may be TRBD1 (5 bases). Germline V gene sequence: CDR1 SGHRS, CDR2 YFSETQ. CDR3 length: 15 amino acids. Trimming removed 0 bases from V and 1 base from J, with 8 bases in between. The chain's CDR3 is CASSLVAGSGNTIYF. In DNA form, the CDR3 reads TGCGCCAGCAGCTTGGTGGCAGGGTCTGGAAACACCATATATTTT.

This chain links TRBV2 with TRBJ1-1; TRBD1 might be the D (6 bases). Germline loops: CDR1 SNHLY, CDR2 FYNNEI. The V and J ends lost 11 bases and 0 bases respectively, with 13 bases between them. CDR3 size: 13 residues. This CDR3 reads CASYRALNTEAFF. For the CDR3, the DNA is TGTGCCTCCTACAGGGCGCTGAACACTGAAGCTTTCTTT.

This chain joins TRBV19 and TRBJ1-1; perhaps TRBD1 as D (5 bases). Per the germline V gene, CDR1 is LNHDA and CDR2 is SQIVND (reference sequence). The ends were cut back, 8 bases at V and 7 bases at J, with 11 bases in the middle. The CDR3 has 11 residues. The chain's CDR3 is CASSRTNEAFF. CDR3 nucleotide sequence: TGTGCCAGTTCAAGGACAAATGAAGCTTTCTTT.

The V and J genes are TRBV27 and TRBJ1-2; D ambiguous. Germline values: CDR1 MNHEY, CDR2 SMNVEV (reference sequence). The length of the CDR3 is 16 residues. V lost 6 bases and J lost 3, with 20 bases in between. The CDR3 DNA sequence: TGTGCCAGCAGCCCCACACTCTCAGACGGGGACTATGGCTACACCTTC. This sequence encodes CASSPTLSDGDYGYTF.

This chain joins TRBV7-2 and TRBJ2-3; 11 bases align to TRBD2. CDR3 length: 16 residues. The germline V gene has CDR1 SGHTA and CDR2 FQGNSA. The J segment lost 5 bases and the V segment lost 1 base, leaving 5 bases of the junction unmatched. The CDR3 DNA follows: TGTGCCAGCAGCTTAGGTAGCGGGGGGGCCGTAGATACGCAGTATTTT. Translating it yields CASSLGSGGAVDTQYF.

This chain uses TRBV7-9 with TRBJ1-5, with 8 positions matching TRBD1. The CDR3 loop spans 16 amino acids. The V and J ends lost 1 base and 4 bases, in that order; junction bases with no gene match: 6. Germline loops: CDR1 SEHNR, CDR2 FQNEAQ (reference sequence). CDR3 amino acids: CASSLGTGRANQPQHF. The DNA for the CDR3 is TGTGCCAGCAGCTTAGGGACAGGGAGGGCGAATCAGCCCCAGCATTTT.

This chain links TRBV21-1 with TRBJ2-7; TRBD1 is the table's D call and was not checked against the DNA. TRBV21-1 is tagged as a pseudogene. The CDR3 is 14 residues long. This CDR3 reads CASSRRTGGFEQYF. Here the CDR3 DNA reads TGTGCCAGCAGCAGGAGGACAGGGGGCTTCGAGCAGTACTTC.

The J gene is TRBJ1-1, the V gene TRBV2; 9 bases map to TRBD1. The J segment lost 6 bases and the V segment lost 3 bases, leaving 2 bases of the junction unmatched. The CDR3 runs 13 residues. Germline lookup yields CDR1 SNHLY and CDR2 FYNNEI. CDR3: CASSEDRGAEAFF. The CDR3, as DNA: TGTGCCAGCAGTGAGGACAGGGGCGCTGAAGCTTTCTTT.

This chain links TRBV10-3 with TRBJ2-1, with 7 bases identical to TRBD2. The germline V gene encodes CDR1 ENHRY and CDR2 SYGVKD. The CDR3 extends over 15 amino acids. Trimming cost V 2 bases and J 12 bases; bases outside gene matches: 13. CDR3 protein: CAISEGLGTGYRQFF. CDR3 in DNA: TGTGCCATCAGTGAGGGACTAGGCACGGGATATCGGCAGTTCTTC.

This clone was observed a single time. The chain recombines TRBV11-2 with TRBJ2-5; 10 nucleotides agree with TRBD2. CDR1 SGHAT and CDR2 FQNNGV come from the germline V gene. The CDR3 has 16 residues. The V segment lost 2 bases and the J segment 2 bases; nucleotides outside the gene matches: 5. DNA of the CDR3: TGTGCCAGCAGCTTATTAAGCGGGAGGGTTCAAGAGACCCAGTACTTC. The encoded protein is CASSLLSGRVQETQYF.

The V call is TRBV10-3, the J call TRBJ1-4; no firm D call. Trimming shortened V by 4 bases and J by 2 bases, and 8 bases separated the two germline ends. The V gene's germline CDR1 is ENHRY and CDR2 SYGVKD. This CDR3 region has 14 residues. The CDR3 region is CAISGTATNEKLFF. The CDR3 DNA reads TGTGCCATCAGTGGTACAGCCACTAATGAAAAACTGTTTTTT.

The CDR3: CSVPITAGDTQYF. The DNA of the CDR3 is TGCAGCGTGCCGATTACAGCAGGAGATACGCAGTATTTT. The V and J genes are TRBV29-1 and TRBJ2-3; D not certain. This CDR3 contains 13 residues. Trimming removed 6 bases at V and 5 bases at J, with 15 bases between. The germline V gene has CDR1 SQVTM and CDR2 ANQGSEA.